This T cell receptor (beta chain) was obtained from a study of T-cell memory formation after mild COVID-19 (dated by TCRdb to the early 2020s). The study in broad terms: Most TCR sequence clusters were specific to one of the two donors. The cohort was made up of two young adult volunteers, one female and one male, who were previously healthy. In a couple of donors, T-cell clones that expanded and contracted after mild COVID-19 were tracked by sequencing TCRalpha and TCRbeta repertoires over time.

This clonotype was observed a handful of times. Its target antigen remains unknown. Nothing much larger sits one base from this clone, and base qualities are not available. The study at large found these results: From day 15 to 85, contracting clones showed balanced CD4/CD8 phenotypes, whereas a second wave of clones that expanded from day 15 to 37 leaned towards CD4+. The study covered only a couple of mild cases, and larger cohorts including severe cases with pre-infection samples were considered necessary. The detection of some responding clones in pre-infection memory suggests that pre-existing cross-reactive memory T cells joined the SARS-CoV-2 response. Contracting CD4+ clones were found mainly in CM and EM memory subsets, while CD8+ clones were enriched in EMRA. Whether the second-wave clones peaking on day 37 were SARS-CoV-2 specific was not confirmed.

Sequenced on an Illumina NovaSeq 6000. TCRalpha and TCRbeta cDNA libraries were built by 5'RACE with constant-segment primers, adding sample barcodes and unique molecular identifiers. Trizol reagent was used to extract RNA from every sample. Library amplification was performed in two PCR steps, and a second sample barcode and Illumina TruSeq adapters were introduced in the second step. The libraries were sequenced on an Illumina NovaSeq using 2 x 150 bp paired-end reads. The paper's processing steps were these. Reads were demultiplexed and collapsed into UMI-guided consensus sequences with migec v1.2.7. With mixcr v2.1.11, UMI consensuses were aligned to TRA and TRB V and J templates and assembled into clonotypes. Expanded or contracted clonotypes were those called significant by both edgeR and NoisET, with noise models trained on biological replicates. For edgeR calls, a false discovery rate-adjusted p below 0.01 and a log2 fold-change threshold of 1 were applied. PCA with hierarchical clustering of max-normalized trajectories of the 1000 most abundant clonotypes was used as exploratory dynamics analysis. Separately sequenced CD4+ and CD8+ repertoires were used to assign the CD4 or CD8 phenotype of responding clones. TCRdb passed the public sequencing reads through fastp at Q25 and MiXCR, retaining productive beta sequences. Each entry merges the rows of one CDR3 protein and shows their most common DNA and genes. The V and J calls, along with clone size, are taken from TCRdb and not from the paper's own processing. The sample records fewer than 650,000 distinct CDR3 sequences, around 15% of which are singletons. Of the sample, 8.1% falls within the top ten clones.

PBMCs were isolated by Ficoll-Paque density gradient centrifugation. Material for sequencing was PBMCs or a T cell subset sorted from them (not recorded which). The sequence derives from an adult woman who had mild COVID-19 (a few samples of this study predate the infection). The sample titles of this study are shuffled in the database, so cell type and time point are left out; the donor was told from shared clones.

The CDR3 protein: CSVDFAISYEQYF. Read as DNA, the sequence is TGCAGCGTTGATTTTGCGATCTCCTACGAGCAGTACTTC. The V gene is TRBV29-1 and the J gene is TRBJ2-7; no confident D gene assignment can be made. Per the germline V gene, SQVTM is the CDR1 and ANQGSEA is the CDR2. The junction shows trimming of 3 bases on V and 0 bases on J, plus 9 bases between the germline ends. The CDR3 covers 13 residues, taking in both the cysteine and the phenylalanine. The only DNA kept is the CDR3, 39 bases in frame from the first base.